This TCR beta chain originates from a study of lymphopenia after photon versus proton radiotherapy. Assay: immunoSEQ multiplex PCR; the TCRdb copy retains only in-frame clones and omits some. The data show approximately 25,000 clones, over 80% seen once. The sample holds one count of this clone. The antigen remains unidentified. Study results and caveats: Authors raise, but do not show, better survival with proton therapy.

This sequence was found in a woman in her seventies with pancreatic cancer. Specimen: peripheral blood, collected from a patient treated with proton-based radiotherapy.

The CDR3 protein is CASSSGLAGAPQAETQYF. CDR3 DNA: TGTGCCAGCAGCTCAGGACTAGCGGGAGCGCCCCAGGCTGAGACCCAGTACTTC. The chain uses TRBV5-6 and TRBJ2-5, with TRBD2 matching 13 bases. The V gene end was trimmed by 3 bases and the J gene end by 5 bases; junction bases not matched to a gene: 13. The germline V gene encodes CDR1 SGHDT and CDR2 YYEEEE. This CDR3 contains 18 residues.